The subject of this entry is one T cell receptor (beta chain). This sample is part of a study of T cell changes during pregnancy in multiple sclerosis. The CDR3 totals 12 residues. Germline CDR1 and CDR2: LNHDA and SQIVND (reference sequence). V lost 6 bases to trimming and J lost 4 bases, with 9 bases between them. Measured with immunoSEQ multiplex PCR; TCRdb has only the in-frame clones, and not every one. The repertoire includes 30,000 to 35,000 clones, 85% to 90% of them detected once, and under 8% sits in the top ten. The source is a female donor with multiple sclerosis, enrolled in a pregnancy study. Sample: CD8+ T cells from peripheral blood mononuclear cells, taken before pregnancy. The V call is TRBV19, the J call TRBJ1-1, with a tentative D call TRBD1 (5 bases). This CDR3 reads CASRDKPTEAFF. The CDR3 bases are TGTGCCAGTAGGGACAAGCCCACTGAAGCTTTCTTT.